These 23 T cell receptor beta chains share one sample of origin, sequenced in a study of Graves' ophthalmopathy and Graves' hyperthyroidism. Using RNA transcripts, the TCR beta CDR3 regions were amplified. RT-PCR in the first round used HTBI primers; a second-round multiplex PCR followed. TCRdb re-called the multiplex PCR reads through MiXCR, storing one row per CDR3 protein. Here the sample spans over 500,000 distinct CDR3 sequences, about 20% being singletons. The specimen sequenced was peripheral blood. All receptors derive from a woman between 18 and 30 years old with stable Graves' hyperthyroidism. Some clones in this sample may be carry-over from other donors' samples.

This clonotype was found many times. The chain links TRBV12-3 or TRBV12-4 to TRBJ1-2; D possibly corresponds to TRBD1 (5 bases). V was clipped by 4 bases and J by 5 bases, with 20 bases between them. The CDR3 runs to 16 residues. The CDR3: CASSSQDLTVWYGYTF. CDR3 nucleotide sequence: TGTGCCAGCAGTTCCCAGGATCTGACAGTATGGTATGGCTACACCTTC.

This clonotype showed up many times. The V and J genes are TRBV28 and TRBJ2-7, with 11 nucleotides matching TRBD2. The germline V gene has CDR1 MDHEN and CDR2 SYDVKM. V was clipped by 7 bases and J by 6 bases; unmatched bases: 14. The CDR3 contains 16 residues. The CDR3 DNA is TGTGCCAGCAATCCACCCGGGACTAGCGGCAGAGGCGAGCAGTACTTC. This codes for CASNPPGTSGRGEQYF.

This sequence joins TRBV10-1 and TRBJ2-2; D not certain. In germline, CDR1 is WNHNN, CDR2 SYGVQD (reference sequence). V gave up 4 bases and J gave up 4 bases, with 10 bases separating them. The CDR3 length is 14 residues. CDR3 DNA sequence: TGCGCCAGCAGTGCGCAGGCCTCCACCGGGGAGCTGTTTTTT. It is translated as CASSAQASTGELFF.

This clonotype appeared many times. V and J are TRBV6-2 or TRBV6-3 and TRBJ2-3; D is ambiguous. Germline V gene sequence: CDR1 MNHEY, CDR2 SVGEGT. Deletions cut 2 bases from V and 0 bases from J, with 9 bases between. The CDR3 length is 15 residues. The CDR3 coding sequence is TGTGCCAGCAGTTACGGCGGCACCAGCACAGATACGCAGTATTTT. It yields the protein CASSYGGTSTDTQYF.

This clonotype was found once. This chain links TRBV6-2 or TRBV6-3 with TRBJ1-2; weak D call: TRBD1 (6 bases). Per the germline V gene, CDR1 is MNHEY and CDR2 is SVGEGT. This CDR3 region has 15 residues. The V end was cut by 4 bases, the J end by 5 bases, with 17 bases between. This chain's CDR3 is CASSSKAGTSYGYTF. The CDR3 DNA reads TGTGCCAGCAGTTCTAAAGCCGGGACAAGTTATGGCTACACCTTC.

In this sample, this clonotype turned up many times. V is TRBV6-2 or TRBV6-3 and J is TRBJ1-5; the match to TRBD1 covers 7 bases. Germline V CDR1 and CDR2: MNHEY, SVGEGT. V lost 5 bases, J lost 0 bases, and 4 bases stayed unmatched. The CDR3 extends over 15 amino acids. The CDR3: CASSLGTVSNQPQHF. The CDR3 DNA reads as TGTGCCAGCAGTCTCGGGACAGTTAGCAATCAGCCCCAGCATTTT.

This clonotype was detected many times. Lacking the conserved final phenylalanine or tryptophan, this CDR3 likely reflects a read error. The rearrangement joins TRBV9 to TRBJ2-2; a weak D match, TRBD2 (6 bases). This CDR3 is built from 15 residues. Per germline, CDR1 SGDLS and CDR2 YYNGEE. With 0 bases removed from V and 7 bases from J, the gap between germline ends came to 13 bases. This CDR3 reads CASSVDGRMGGELFL. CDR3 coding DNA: TGTGCCAGCAGCGTAGACGGGAGAATGGGCGGGGAGCTGTTTCTT.

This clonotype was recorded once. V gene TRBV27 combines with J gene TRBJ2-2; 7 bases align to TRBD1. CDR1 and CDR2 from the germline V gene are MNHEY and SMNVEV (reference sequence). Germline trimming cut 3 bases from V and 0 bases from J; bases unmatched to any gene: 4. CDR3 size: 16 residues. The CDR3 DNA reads TGTGCCAGCAGTTTTTATGGGACAGCGAACACCGGGGAGCTGTTTTTT. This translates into CASSFYGTANTGELFF.

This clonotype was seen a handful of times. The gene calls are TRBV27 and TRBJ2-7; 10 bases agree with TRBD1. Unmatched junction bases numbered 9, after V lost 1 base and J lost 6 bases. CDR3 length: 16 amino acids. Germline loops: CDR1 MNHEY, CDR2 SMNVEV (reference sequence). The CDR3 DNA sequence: TGTGCCAGCAGTTTATGGGGGGGGGACAGGGGATTCGAGCAGTACTTC. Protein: CASSLWGGDRGFEQYF.

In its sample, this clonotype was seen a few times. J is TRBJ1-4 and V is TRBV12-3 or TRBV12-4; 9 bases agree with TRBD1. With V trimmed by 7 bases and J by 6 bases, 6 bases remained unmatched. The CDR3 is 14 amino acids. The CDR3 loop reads CASTTTGGYEKLFF. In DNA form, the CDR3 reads TGTGCCAGCACTACGACAGGGGGATATGAAAAACTGTTTTTT.

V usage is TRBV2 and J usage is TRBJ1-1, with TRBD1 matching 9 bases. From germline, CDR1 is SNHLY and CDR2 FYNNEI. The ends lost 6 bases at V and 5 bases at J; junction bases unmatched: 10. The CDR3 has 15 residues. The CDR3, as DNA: TGTGCCAGCAGGATCACCGGGACAGGGTGGACTGAAGCTTTCTTT. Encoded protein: CASRITGTGWTEAFF.

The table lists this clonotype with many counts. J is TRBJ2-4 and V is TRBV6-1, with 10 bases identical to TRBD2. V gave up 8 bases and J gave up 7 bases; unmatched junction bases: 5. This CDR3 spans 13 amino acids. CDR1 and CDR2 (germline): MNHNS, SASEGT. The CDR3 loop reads CASRTSGENIQYF. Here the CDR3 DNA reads TGTGCCAGCCGAACTAGCGGGGAGAACATTCAGTACTTC.

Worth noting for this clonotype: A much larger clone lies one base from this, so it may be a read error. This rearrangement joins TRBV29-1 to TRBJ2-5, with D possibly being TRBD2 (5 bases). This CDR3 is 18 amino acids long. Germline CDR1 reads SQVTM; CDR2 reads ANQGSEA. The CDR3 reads CSVVSLSTGITYQDTQYF. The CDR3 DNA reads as TGCAGCGTAGTCTCTCTATCCACCGGGATCACGTACCAAGATACCCAGTACTTC. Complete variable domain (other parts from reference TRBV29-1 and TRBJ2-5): SAVISQKPSRDICQRGTSLTIQCQVDSQVTMMFWYRQQPGQSLTLIATANQGSEATYESGFVIDKFPISRPNLTFSTLTVSNMSPEDSSIYLCSVVSLSTGITYQDTQYFGPGTRLLVL.

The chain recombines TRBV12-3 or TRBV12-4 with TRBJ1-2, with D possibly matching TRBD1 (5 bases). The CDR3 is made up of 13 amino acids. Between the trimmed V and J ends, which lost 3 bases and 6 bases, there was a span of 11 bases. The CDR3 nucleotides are TGTGCCAGCAGTTTTCGACAGTTCGATGGCTACACCTTC. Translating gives CASSFRQFDGYTF.

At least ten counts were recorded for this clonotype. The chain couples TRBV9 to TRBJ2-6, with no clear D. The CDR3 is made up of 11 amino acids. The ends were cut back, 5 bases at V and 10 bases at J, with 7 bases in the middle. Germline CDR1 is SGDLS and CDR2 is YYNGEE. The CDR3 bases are TGTGCCAGCAGTGAGTCGAACGTCCTGACTTTC. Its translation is CASSESNVLTF.

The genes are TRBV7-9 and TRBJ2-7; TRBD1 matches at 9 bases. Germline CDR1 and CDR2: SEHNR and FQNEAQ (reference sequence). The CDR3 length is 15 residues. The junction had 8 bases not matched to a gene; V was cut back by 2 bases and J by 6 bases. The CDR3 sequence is CASSLSGGQGREQYF. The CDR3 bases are TGTGCCAGCAGCTTAAGTGGGGGACAGGGCCGCGAGCAGTACTTC.

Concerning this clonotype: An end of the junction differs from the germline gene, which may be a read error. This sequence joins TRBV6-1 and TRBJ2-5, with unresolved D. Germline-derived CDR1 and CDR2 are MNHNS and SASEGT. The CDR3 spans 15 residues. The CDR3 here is CAISVHPDGQETQYF. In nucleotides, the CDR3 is TGTGCCATCAGTGTCCACCCGGACGGCCAAGAGACCCAGTACTTC.

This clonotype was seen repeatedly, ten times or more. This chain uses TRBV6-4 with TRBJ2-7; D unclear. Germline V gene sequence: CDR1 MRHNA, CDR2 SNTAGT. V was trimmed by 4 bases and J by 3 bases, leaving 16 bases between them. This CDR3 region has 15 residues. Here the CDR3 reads CASSGMTDRNYEQYF. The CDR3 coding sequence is TGTGCCAGCAGTGGTATGACGGATCGGAACTACGAGCAGTACTTC.

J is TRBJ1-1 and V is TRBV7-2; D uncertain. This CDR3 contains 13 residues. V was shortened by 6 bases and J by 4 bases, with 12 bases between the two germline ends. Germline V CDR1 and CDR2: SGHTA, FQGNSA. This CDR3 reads CASRTTMGTEAFF. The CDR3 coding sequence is TGTGCCAGCAGGACTACAATGGGCACTGAAGCTTTCTTT.

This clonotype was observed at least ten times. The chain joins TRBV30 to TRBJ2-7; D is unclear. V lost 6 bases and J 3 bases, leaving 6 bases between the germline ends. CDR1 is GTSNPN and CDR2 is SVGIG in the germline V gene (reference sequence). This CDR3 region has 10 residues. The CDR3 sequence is CACGGYEQYF. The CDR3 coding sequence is TGTGCCTGCGGTGGCTACGAGCAGTACTTC.

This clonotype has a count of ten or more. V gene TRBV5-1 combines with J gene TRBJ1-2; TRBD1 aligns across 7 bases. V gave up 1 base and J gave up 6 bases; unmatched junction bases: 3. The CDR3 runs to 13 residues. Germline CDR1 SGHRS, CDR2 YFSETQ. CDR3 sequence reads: CASSLWQGDGYTF. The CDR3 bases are TGCGCCAGCAGCTTGTGGCAGGGGGATGGCTACACCTTC.

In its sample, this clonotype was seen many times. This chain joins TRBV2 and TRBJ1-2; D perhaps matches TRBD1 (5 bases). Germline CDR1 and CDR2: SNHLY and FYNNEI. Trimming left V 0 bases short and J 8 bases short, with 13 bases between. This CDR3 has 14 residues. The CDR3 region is CASSEARDSRGYTF. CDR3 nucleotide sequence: TGTGCCAGCAGTGAAGCTCGCGACAGCAGGGGCTACACCTTC.

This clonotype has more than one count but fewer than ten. Here the CDR3 reads CASRPSTGSSYEQYF. Written as DNA, the CDR3 is TGTGCCAGCAGACCCTCGACAGGGTCCTCCTACGAGCAGTACTTC. The chain couples TRBV12-3 or TRBV12-4 to TRBJ2-7, with 7 bases aligning to TRBD1. There are 15 residues in the CDR3. V shed 6 bases and J 0 bases; nucleotides not matched to a gene: 8.